Reported below is one TCR beta chain. Germline CDR1 is SGHDN and CDR2 is FVKESK. This CDR3 is 16 amino acids long. Production of TCR beta cDNA relied on 5'RACE template switching with UMIs. TCRdb re-analyzed the 5' RACE reads; it lists each CDR3 protein once, without DNA. This listing includes approximately 150,000 distinct CDR3 sequences. These data come from a study of T cells expressing NK-cell markers. The V gene is TRBV14, the J gene TRBJ2-1; TCRdb gives TRBD2 as the D gene, but with no DNA this cannot be confirmed. The sample consisted of blood T cells: a sorted CD56 or NKG2C T cell subset, CD4+ or CD8+ T cells, or bulk PBMC T cells (not recorded which). The receptor's source is a man between 18 and 35 years old in good health. This chain's CDR3 is CASSPLGLATYNEQFF. Full variable domain (remainder filled in from reference TRBV14 and TRBJ2-1): EAGVTQFPSHSVIEKGQTVTLRCDPISGHDNLYWYRRVMGKEIKFLLHFVKESKQDESGMPNNRFLAERTGGTYSTLKVQPAELEDSGVYFCASSPLGLATYNEQFFGPGTRLTVL.